This is a list of T cell receptor beta chains from one sample in a study of monozygotic twins with inflammatory bowel disease. With the 5' RACE reads reprocessed, TCRdb shows one record per CDR3 protein and no DNA. Its listing shows 310,000 or so distinct CDR3 sequences. The sample consisted of blood. These receptor sequences come from a human donor with ulcerative colitis or Crohn's disease, or a healthy co-twin of an affected twin (not recorded which). Each CDR3 is given with its conserved first and last residue. Each record gives: CDR3 protein, J gene, V gene.

CDR3: CASSSQGAGTDTQYF
J: TRBJ2-3
V: TRBV28

CDR3: CSARAEGREQYF
J: TRBJ2-7
V: TRBV20-1

CDR3: CAWSGVTGELFF
J: TRBJ2-2
V: TRBV30

CDR3: CASSFSPTPGPSDTQYF
J: TRBJ2-3
V: TRBV27

CDR3: CASSFGLQRAEQFF
J: TRBJ2-1
V: TRBV5-5

CDR3: CSVDLPGTGHGYTF
J: TRBJ1-2
V: TRBV29-1

CDR3: CASRSLSYQGTGVTDTQYF
J: TRBJ2-3
V: TRBV27

CDR3: CASSVESAANYGYTF
J: TRBJ1-2
V: TRBV28

CDR3: CASSPGQGNTDTQYF
J: TRBJ2-3
V: TRBV5-1

CDR3: CAWSPRPGQGSYTF
J: TRBJ1-2
V: TRBV30

CDR3: CASRHSGSNEKLFF
J: TRBJ1-4
V: TRBV12-3/TRBV12-4

CDR3: CASSLSGTGLQPQHF
J: TRBJ1-5
V: TRBV28

CDR3: CSAPGLAGGDYNEQFF
J: TRBJ2-1
V: TRBV20-1

CDR3: CASNGVNNYGYTF
J: TRBJ1-2
V: TRBV9

CDR3: CASSPGDRVSDEQFF
J: TRBJ2-1
V: TRBV19

CDR3: CASNWGANQPQHF
J: TRBJ1-5
V: TRBV30